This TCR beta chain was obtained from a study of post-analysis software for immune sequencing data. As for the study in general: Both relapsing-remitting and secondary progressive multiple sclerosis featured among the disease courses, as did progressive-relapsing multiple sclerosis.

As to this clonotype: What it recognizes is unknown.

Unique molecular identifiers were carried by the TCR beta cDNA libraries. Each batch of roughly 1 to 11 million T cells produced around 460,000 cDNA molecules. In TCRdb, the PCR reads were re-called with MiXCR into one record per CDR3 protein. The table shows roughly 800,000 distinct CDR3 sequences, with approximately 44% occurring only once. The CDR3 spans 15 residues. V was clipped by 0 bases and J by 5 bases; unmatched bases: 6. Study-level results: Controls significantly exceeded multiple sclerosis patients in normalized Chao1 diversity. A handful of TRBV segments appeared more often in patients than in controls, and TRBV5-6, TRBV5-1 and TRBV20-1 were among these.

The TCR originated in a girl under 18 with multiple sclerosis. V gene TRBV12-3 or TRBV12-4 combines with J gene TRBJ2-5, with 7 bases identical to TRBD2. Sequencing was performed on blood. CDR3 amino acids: CASSLAGGPLETQYF. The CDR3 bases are TGTGCCAGCAGTTTAGCGGGAGGGCCTCTCGAGACCCAGTACTTC.